A selection of T cell receptor beta chains follows, all from one sample in a study of T cells in Graves' hyperthyroidism and ophthalmopathy. MiXCR was run by TCRdb on the multiplex PCR reads, yielding one entry per CDR3 protein. The table shows some 300,000 distinct CDR3 sequences, with 15% to 20% occurring only once. Sequenced: blood. The receptors originated from a man in his fifties with Graves' ophthalmopathy. Each CDR3 is given with its conserved first and last residue. Fields, in order: V gene, clone size, J gene, D gene, CDR3 protein, CDR3 DNA. The D gene is left open where the match is weak. Not all rows give a size; the values are once, few, many and, for expanded clones, a class.

V gene: TRBV28; clone size: many; J gene: TRBJ1-5; D gene: TRBD1; CDR3 protein: CATREGAVSHSNQPQHF; CDR3 DNA: TGTGCCACCCGGGAGGGGGCCGTCTCACATAGCAATCAGCCCCAGCATTTT
V gene: TRBV7-3; clone size: many; J gene: TRBJ2-1; D gene: TRBD1; CDR3 protein: CASSFGTRDREQFF; CDR3 DNA: TGTGCCAGCAGCTTTGGGACCCGGGACAGGGAGCAGTTCTTC
V gene: TRBV7-8; clone size: many; J gene: TRBJ2-3; D gene: .; CDR3 protein: CASSLVEADTQYF; CDR3 DNA: TGTGCCAGCAGCTTAGTAGAAGCAGATACGCAGTATTTT
V gene: TRBV28; clone size: few; J gene: TRBJ2-6; D gene: .; CDR3 protein: CASSLLSRSGANVLTF; CDR3 DNA: TGTGCCAGCAGTTTATTATCGAGGTCTGGGGCCAACGTCCTGACTTTC
V gene: TRBV4-2; clone size: few; J gene: TRBJ2-7; D gene: .; CDR3 protein: CASSQDTILEQYF; CDR3 DNA: TGTGCCAGCAGCCAAGATACTATCCTCGAGCAGTACTTC
V gene: TRBV27; clone size: .; J gene: TRBJ2-5; D gene: TRBD1; CDR3 protein: CASGQGHSRYF; CDR3 DNA: TGTGCCAGCGGACAGGGCCACTCCCGGTACTTC
V gene: TRBV9; clone size: .; J gene: TRBJ2-3; D gene: .; CDR3 protein: CASSVLRPEDTQYF; CDR3 DNA: TGTGCCAGCAGCGTCTTAAGACCGGAAGATACGCAGTATTTT
V gene: TRBV24-1; clone size: .; J gene: TRBJ2-1; D gene: .; CDR3 protein: CATSGPRPRDEQFF; CDR3 DNA: TGTGCCACCAGTGGGCCCAGGCCTAGGGATGAGCAGTTCTTC
V gene: TRBV11-3; clone size: many; J gene: TRBJ2-3; D gene: .; CDR3 protein: CASSSRTSTDTQYF; CDR3 DNA: TGTGCCAGCAGCTCCAGGACTAGCACAGATACGCAGTATTTT
V gene: TRBV25-1; clone size: .; J gene: TRBJ2-3; D gene: .; CDR3 protein: CASTTPVGGTDTQYF; CDR3 DNA: TGTGCCAGCACCACTCCGGTCGGGGGCACAGATACGCAGTATTTT
V gene: TRBV3-1; clone size: .; J gene: TRBJ2-2; D gene: .; CDR3 protein: CASSLRGERGELFF; CDR3 DNA: TGTGCCAGCAGCCTAAGAGGGGAGCGCGGGGAGCTGTTTTTT
V gene: TRBV10-1; clone size: many; J gene: TRBJ2-7; D gene: .; CDR3 protein: CASSEMRGPSYEQYF; CDR3 DNA: TGCGCCAGCAGTGAAATGAGGGGACCCTCCTACGAGCAGTACTTC
V gene: TRBV29-1; clone size: few; J gene: TRBJ2-7; D gene: .; CDR3 protein: CSVTRIGNYEQYF; CDR3 DNA: TGCAGCGTTACACGAATCGGGAACTACGAGCAGTACTTC
V gene: TRBV30; clone size: many; J gene: TRBJ2-1; D gene: .; CDR3 protein: CAWSDRDARANEQFF; CDR3 DNA: TGTGCCTGGAGTGATCGGGACGCAAGGGCCAATGAGCAGTTCTTC
V gene: TRBV30; clone size: many; J gene: TRBJ1-1; D gene: .; CDR3 protein: CAWSLMRTEAFF; CDR3 DNA: TGTGCCTGGAGTCTCATGAGAACTGAAGCTTTCTTT
V gene: TRBV6-1; clone size: .; J gene: TRBJ2-2; D gene: .; CDR3 protein: CASSGVTGELFF; CDR3 DNA: TGTGCCAGCAGTGGGGTCACCGGGGAGCTGTTTTTT
V gene: TRBV5-1; clone size: few; J gene: TRBJ1-2; D gene: .; CDR3 protein: CASSYSPGGGNYGYTF; CDR3 DNA: TGCGCCAGCAGCTATTCCCCCGGGGGGGGGAACTATGGCTACACCTTC
V gene: TRBV30; clone size: many; J gene: TRBJ2-1; D gene: .; CDR3 protein: CAWSGGTPYNEQFF; CDR3 DNA: TGTGCCTGGAGTGGAGGGACACCCTACAATGAGCAGTTCTTC
V gene: TRBV3-1; clone size: many; J gene: TRBJ2-7; D gene: TRBD2; CDR3 protein: CASSQPGLAGFEQYF; CDR3 DNA: TGTGCCAGCAGCCAACCGGGACTAGCGGGATTCGAGCAGTACTTC
V gene: TRBV12-3/TRBV12-4; clone size: many; J gene: TRBJ2-5; D gene: .; CDR3 protein: CASSLPRAKETQYF; CDR3 DNA: TGTGCCAGCAGTTTACCTAGGGCGAAAGAGACCCAGTACTTC
V gene: TRBV20-1; clone size: many; J gene: TRBJ2-5; D gene: .; CDR3 protein: CSASQAVIQETQYF; CDR3 DNA: TGCAGTGCTAGTCAGGCGGTAATACAAGAGACCCAGTACTTC
V gene: TRBV12-3/TRBV12-4; clone size: many; J gene: TRBJ2-7; D gene: TRBD2; CDR3 protein: CASRRASGSYEQYF; CDR3 DNA: TGTGCCAGCAGGCGGGCTAGCGGGTCCTACGAGCAGTACTTC
V gene: TRBV27; clone size: .; J gene: TRBJ1-2; D gene: .; CDR3 protein: CASSLKGNYGYTF; CDR3 DNA: TGTGCCAGCAGCCTGAAGGGGAACTATGGCTACACCTTC
V gene: TRBV30; clone size: .; J gene: TRBJ2-5; D gene: TRBD2; CDR3 protein: CAWSLGAGEVGTQYF; CDR3 DNA: TGTGCCTGGAGCCTCGGGGCGGGAGAGGTGGGGACCCAGTACTTC
V gene: TRBV11-2; clone size: .; J gene: TRBJ2-6; D gene: .; CDR3 protein: CASSSDRSGANVLTF; CDR3 DNA: TGTGCCAGCAGCTCAGACAGGTCTGGGGCCAACGTCCTGACTTTC
V gene: TRBV20-1; clone size: many; J gene: TRBJ2-7; D gene: .; CDR3 protein: CSAPGLGGHEQYF; CDR3 DNA: TGCAGTGCCCCGGGACTCGGGGGACACGAGCAGTACTTC
V gene: TRBV20-1; clone size: .; J gene: TRBJ1-3; D gene: TRBD1; CDR3 protein: CSARDVGGFNTIYF; CDR3 DNA: TGCAGTGCTAGAGATGTAGGGGGCTTTAACACCATATATTTT
V gene: TRBV10-3; clone size: .; J gene: TRBJ2-7; D gene: TRBD2; CDR3 protein: CAISVAGANYEQYF; CDR3 DNA: TGTGCCATCAGTGTAGCGGGAGCGAACTACGAGCAGTACTTC
V gene: TRBV5-1; clone size: .; J gene: TRBJ2-1; D gene: .; CDR3 protein: CASSKDSSYNEQFF; CDR3 DNA: TGCGCCAGCAGCAAGGACAGCTCCTACAATGAGCAGTTCTTC
V gene: TRBV20-1; clone size: many; J gene: TRBJ2-7; D gene: .; CDR3 protein: CSAEEARHYEQYF; CDR3 DNA: TGCAGTGCTGAGGAGGCCAGACACTACGAGCAGTACTTC
V gene: TRBV28; clone size: .; J gene: TRBJ1-4; D gene: .; CDR3 protein: CASSLTGRDEKLFF; CDR3 DNA: TGTGCCAGCAGTTTAACGGGACGGGATGAAAAACTGTTTTTT
V gene: TRBV28; clone size: many; J gene: TRBJ2-1; D gene: TRBD2; CDR3 protein: CARFNGASGPVSSYNEQFF; CDR3 DNA: TGTGCCAGGTTTAATGGGGCTAGCGGCCCGGTTAGCTCCTACAATGAGCAGTTCTTC
V gene: TRBV14; clone size: .; J gene: TRBJ2-7; D gene: TRBD1; CDR3 protein: CASSQGLGTGGYEQYF; CDR3 DNA: TGTGCCAGCAGCCAAGGCCTGGGGACAGGGGGCTACGAGCAGTACTTC
V gene: TRBV7-8; clone size: many; J gene: TRBJ1-5; D gene: .; CDR3 protein: CASSLGGGQNNQPQHF; CDR3 DNA: TGTGCCAGCAGCTTAGGGGGGGGCCAGAACAATCAGCCCCAGCATTTT
V gene: TRBV5-1; clone size: many; J gene: TRBJ2-1; D gene: TRBD2; CDR3 protein: CASSLVPAGGPLGNEQFF; CDR3 DNA: TGCGCCAGCAGCTTGGTGCCAGCGGGAGGGCCCCTTGGCAATGAGCAGTTCTTC
V gene: TRBV2; clone size: many; J gene: TRBJ2-1; D gene: TRBD2; CDR3 protein: CASTEGLAAEQFF; CDR3 DNA: TGTGCCAGCACAGAAGGACTAGCGGCAGAGCAGTTCTTC
V gene: TRBV19; clone size: .; J gene: TRBJ2-1; D gene: .; CDR3 protein: CASSLRGLYNEQFF; CDR3 DNA: TGTGCCAGTAGTTTGCGGGGCTTGTACAATGAGCAGTTCTTC
V gene: TRBV30; clone size: many; J gene: TRBJ2-3; D gene: .; CDR3 protein: CAWSEGSGQADTQYF; CDR3 DNA: TGTGCCTGGAGTGAAGGGAGTGGTCAAGCAGATACGCAGTATTTT
V gene: TRBV4-1; clone size: .; J gene: TRBJ1-1; D gene: TRBD1; CDR3 protein: CASSIDRERRTEAFF; CDR3 DNA: TGCGCCAGCAGCATTGACAGGGAACGGAGAACTGAAGCTTTCTTT
V gene: TRBV12-3/TRBV12-4; clone size: .; J gene: TRBJ2-5; D gene: TRBD2; CDR3 protein: CASRDLLARETQYF; CDR3 DNA: TGTGCCAGCAGGGACCTACTAGCGCGGGAGACCCAGTACTTC
V gene: TRBV27; clone size: many; J gene: TRBJ2-7; D gene: .; CDR3 protein: CASSFGAAYEQYF; CDR3 DNA: TGTGCCAGCAGTTTCGGGGCCGCCTACGAGCAGTACTTC
V gene: TRBV7-8; clone size: few; J gene: TRBJ2-3; D gene: TRBD1; CDR3 protein: CASSLGPTGGIYTDTQYF; CDR3 DNA: TGTGCCAGCAGCTTAGGTCCTACAGGGGGGATATACACAGATACGCAGTATTTT
V gene: TRBV28; clone size: .; J gene: TRBJ1-6; D gene: TRBD1; CDR3 protein: CASRPSGTGNNSPLHF; CDR3 DNA: TGTGCCAGCAGACCCTCCGGGACAGGCAATAATTCACCCCTCCACTTT
V gene: TRBV27; clone size: .; J gene: TRBJ2-2; D gene: .; CDR3 protein: CASSSGRGNTGELFF; CDR3 DNA: TGTGCCAGCAGTTCGGGACGGGGGAACACCGGGGAGCTGTTTTTT
V gene: TRBV20-1; clone size: many; J gene: TRBJ2-7; D gene: .; CDR3 protein: CSARGRFSYEQYF; CDR3 DNA: TGCAGTGCTAGAGGTCGCTTTTCCTACGAGCAGTACTTC
V gene: TRBV5-1; clone size: many; J gene: TRBJ2-7; D gene: .; CDR3 protein: CASSSGLNSYEQYF; CDR3 DNA: TGCGCCAGCAGCTCGGGCCTCAACTCCTACGAGCAGTACTTC
V gene: TRBV18; clone size: many; J gene: TRBJ1-5; D gene: .; CDR3 protein: CASSPTQDRYQPQHF; CDR3 DNA: TGTGCCAGCTCACCGACCCAAGACAGATATCAGCCCCAGCATTTT
V gene: TRBV9; clone size: few; J gene: TRBJ2-7; D gene: TRBD2; CDR3 protein: CASSVDQTPGLGGYEQYF; CDR3 DNA: TGTGCCAGCAGCGTAGACCAAACACCGGGACTAGGAGGCTACGAGCAGTACTTC
V gene: TRBV12-3/TRBV12-4; clone size: few; J gene: TRBJ2-3; D gene: .; CDR3 protein: CASSTGRTYTDTQYF; CDR3 DNA: TGTGCCAGCAGCACGGGACGGACATACACAGATACGCAGTATTTT
V gene: TRBV11-2; clone size: many; J gene: TRBJ2-2; D gene: TRBD2; CDR3 protein: CASSPYSGLPNTGELFF; CDR3 DNA: TGTGCCAGCAGCCCATACTCGGGACTACCCAACACCGGGGAGCTGTTTTTT
V gene: TRBV15; clone size: many; J gene: TRBJ1-5; D gene: TRBD1; CDR3 protein: CATSRKGTGGNQQPQHF; CDR3 DNA: TGTGCCACCAGCAGAAAAGGGACAGGGGGCAACCAGCAGCCCCAGCATTTT
V gene: TRBV2; clone size: few; J gene: TRBJ1-3; D gene: .; CDR3 protein: CASSETGGGSGNTIYF; CDR3 DNA: TGTGCCAGCAGTGAAACCGGGGGTGGCTCTGGAAACACCATATATTTT
V gene: TRBV27; clone size: few; J gene: TRBJ2-7; D gene: .; CDR3 protein: CASSWDETYEQYF; CDR3 DNA: TGTGCCAGCAGTTGGGACGAAACCTACGAGCAGTACTTC
V gene: TRBV9; clone size: .; J gene: TRBJ1-1; D gene: .; CDR3 protein: CASSVGMGRMNTEAFF; CDR3 DNA: TGTGCCAGCAGCGTAGGTATGGGGAGAATGAACACTGAAGCTTTCTTT
V gene: TRBV5-1; clone size: many; J gene: TRBJ2-7; D gene: TRBD2; CDR3 protein: CASRHTLADEQYF; CDR3 DNA: TGCGCCAGCAGACATACTCTAGCGGACGAGCAGTACTTC
V gene: TRBV5-1; clone size: many; J gene: TRBJ2-4; D gene: TRBD2; CDR3 protein: CASSHSGDGGDIQYF; CDR3 DNA: TGCGCCAGCAGCCACAGTGGGGACGGGGGGGACATTCAGTACTTC
V gene: TRBV6-1; clone size: many; J gene: TRBJ2-7; D gene: .; CDR3 protein: CASRIPGLSYEQYF; CDR3 DNA: TGTGCCAGCAGAATACCGGGACTCTCCTACGAGCAGTACTTC
V gene: TRBV5-1; clone size: many; J gene: TRBJ1-2; D gene: .; CDR3 protein: CASSLVATDYGYTF; CDR3 DNA: TGCGCCAGCAGCTTGGTTGCGACGGACTATGGCTACACCTTC
V gene: TRBV28; clone size: many; J gene: TRBJ1-5; D gene: .; CDR3 protein: CASSPVDRASNQPQHF; CDR3 DNA: TGTGCCAGCAGTCCCGTTGACAGAGCTAGCAATCAGCCCCAGCATTTT
V gene: TRBV6-4; clone size: .; J gene: TRBJ1-5; D gene: .; CDR3 protein: CASSYLDSKDQPQHF; CDR3 DNA: TGTGCCAGCAGTTACCTCGACTCTAAGGATCAGCCCCAGCATTTT